The TCR beta chain under discussion was sequenced for a study of blood T cell repertoires in COVID-19. Overall study: Sites in the United States, Italy and Spain provided acute and convalescent COVID-19 samples. In each case, the material was cDNA or gDNA derived from T cells, B-cell-depleted T cells, or PBMCs.

The table came from immunoSEQ multiplex PCR; TCRdb's copy has only in-frame clones and leaves some out. This sample has around 140,000 clones; less than 85% occur once, and the top ten carry about 18%. Trimming pared 2 bases from V and 5 bases from J, leaving 9 bases between. CDR1 and CDR2 from the germline V gene are LGHNT and FRNRAP. This CDR3 is 14 amino acids long. The chain couples TRBV12-5 to TRBJ2-2, with D possibly being TRBD1 (6 bases). The clonotype originates from a woman older than 75 with acute or convalescent COVID-19. The sample taken for sequencing was peripheral blood. The CDR3 loop is CASGLPGATGELFF. The CDR3 DNA sequence: TGTGCTAGTGGTTTGCCAGGGGCAACCGGGGAGCTGTTTTTT.